Listed below are T cell receptor beta chains from one sample, sequenced in a study of control samples from healthy donors and cancer patients. The protocol was immunoSEQ multiplex PCR, while the TCRdb copy is restricted to in-frame clones and leaves out a portion. The sample has roughly 190,000 clones; 91% are singletons. The sequenced sample consisted of blood. These TCRs come from a man between 25 and 39 years old in good health. Each CDR3 is given with its conserved first and last residue. The order of the fields is CDR3 protein, CDR3 DNA, D gene, clone size, V gene, J gene, CDR3 length. D genes are given only for firm matches. Where a row states a size, it is once, few, many or the class of an expanded clone; other rows omit it.

CDR3 protein: CASSGPGRESSYNSPLHF
CDR3 DNA: TGTGCCAGCAGTGGTCCGGGAAGAGAGAGCTCCTATAATTCACCCCTCCACTTT
D gene: NA
clone size: NA
V gene: TRBV25-1
J gene: TRBJ1-6
CDR3 length: 18

CDR3 protein: CASSYGGSGTDTQYF
CDR3 DNA: TGTGCCAGCAGTTACGGGGGGAGTGGCACAGATACGCAGTATTTT
D gene: NA
clone size: NA
V gene: TRBV6-2/TRBV6-3
J gene: TRBJ2-3
CDR3 length: 15

CDR3 protein: CASSLFRTGGRKAFF
CDR3 DNA: TGTGCCAGCAGTTTATTCCGGACAGGGGGCAGGAAAGCTTTCTTT
D gene: TRBD1
clone size: NA
V gene: TRBV27
J gene: TRBJ1-1
CDR3 length: 15

CDR3 protein: CASSAGQGPRKSPLHF
CDR3 DNA: TGTGCCAGTAGTGCTGGACAGGGGCCGAGAAAATCACCCCTCCACTTT
D gene: TRBD1
clone size: few
V gene: TRBV19
J gene: TRBJ1-6
CDR3 length: 16

CDR3 protein: CASSWGDRNTEAFF
CDR3 DNA: TGCGCCAGCAGCTGGGGGGACAGGAACACTGAAGCTTTCTTT
D gene: TRBD1
clone size: NA
V gene: TRBV5-1
J gene: TRBJ1-1
CDR3 length: 14

CDR3 protein: CASSIGTGHGNEQFF
CDR3 DNA: TGTGCCAGTAGTATAGGTACAGGGCACGGCAATGAGCAGTTCTTC
D gene: NA
clone size: NA
V gene: TRBV19
J gene: TRBJ2-1
CDR3 length: 15

CDR3 protein: CASSPPTWAGANVLTF
CDR3 DNA: TGTGCCAGCAGCCCCCCCACGTGGGCGGGGGCCAACGTCCTGACTTTC
D gene: NA
clone size: NA
V gene: TRBV5-4
J gene: TRBJ2-6
CDR3 length: 16

CDR3 protein: CASSLSPREGEKLFF
CDR3 DNA: TGTGCCAGCAGCTTATCCCCCCGTGAAGGTGAAAAACTGTTTTTT
D gene: NA
clone size: NA
V gene: TRBV11-2
J gene: TRBJ1-4
CDR3 length: 15

CDR3 protein: CAWSIGQVGQPQHF
CDR3 DNA: TGTGCCTGGAGTATCGGACAGGTTGGTCAGCCCCAGCATTTT
D gene: TRBD1
clone size: NA
V gene: TRBV30
J gene: TRBJ1-5
CDR3 length: 14

CDR3 protein: CATSGPTGDYNEKLFF
CDR3 DNA: TGTGCCACCAGTGGTCCAACCGGGGACTATAATGAAAAACTGTTTTTT
D gene: NA
clone size: NA
V gene: TRBV24-1
J gene: TRBJ1-4
CDR3 length: 16

CDR3 protein: CASNKGAETQYF
CDR3 DNA: TGTGCCAGCAATAAGGGGGCAGAGACCCAGTACTTC
D gene: TRBD1
clone size: NA
V gene: TRBV2
J gene: TRBJ2-5
CDR3 length: 12

CDR3 protein: CASSQESTDTQYF
CDR3 DNA: TGTGCCAGCAGCCAAGAAAGCACAGATACGCAGTATTTT
D gene: NA
clone size: NA
V gene: TRBV3-1/TRBV3-2
J gene: TRBJ2-3
CDR3 length: 13

CDR3 protein: CASSVEGTGDFGEQFF
CDR3 DNA: TGTGCCAGCAGCGTAGAGGGGACAGGGGACTTCGGTGAGCAGTTCTTC
D gene: TRBD1
clone size: once
V gene: TRBV9
J gene: TRBJ2-1
CDR3 length: 16

CDR3 protein: CASSQQGRHEQFF
CDR3 DNA: TGTGCCAGCAGCCAACAGGGTAGGCATGAGCAGTTCTTC
D gene: NA
clone size: NA
V gene: TRBV7-3
J gene: TRBJ2-1
CDR3 length: 13

CDR3 protein: CASSLEGGSWDEQYF
CDR3 DNA: TGTGCCAGCAGTTTAGAAGGGGGCTCTTGGGACGAGCAGTACTTC
D gene: TRBD1
clone size: NA
V gene: TRBV2
J gene: TRBJ2-7
CDR3 length: 15

CDR3 protein: CASSEGQPGDGYTF
CDR3 DNA: TGTGCCAGCAGTGAGGGACAGCCAGGGGATGGCTACACCTTC
D gene: TRBD1
clone size: NA
V gene: TRBV2
J gene: TRBJ1-2
CDR3 length: 14

CDR3 protein: CASSLAQGADTEAFF
CDR3 DNA: TGTGCCAGCAGCTTAGCACAGGGGGCGGACACTGAAGCTTTCTTT
D gene: TRBD1
clone size: NA
V gene: TRBV7-9
J gene: TRBJ1-1
CDR3 length: 15

CDR3 protein: CASSGFRVGYTF
CDR3 DNA: TGTGCCAGCAGCGGATTCAGGGTAGGCTACACCTTC
D gene: NA
clone size: NA
V gene: TRBV5-4
J gene: TRBJ1-2
CDR3 length: 12

CDR3 protein: CASSFRGSGDTQYF
CDR3 DNA: TGTGCCAGCAGTTTTAGGGGTAGCGGAGATACGCAGTATTTT
D gene: NA
clone size: NA
V gene: TRBV28
J gene: TRBJ2-3
CDR3 length: 14

CDR3 protein: CASSFGGGTSPLHF
CDR3 DNA: TGTGCCAGCAGCTTCGGGGGGGGTACTTCACCCCTCCACTTT
D gene: NA
clone size: NA
V gene: TRBV3-1/TRBV3-2
J gene: TRBJ1-6
CDR3 length: 14

CDR3 protein: CASGVGGRSSYNEQFF
CDR3 DNA: TGTGCCAGCGGCGTAGGTGGGCGGAGCTCCTACAATGAGCAGTTCTTC
D gene: NA
clone size: NA
V gene: TRBV9
J gene: TRBJ2-1
CDR3 length: 16

CDR3 protein: CASSYSSGGYEQYF
CDR3 DNA: TGTGCCAGCAGTTACTCCTCAGGGGGCTACGAGCAGTACTTC
D gene: TRBD1
clone size: NA
V gene: TRBV6-5
J gene: TRBJ2-7
CDR3 length: 14

CDR3 protein: CASSKQGITYNSPLHF
CDR3 DNA: TGTGCCAGCAGCAAACAGGGGATCACCTATAATTCACCCCTCCACTTT
D gene: TRBD1
clone size: NA
V gene: TRBV5-4
J gene: TRBJ1-6
CDR3 length: 16

CDR3 protein: CASSDRDGRGGHTEAFF
CDR3 DNA: TGCGCCAGCAGTGACCGTGATGGTCGAGGAGGGCACACTGAAGCTTTCTTT
D gene: NA
clone size: NA
V gene: TRBV10-2
J gene: TRBJ1-1
CDR3 length: 17

CDR3 protein: CASSITASYEQYF
CDR3 DNA: TGTGCCAGTAGTATTACAGCGAGCTACGAGCAGTACTTC
D gene: NA
clone size: NA
V gene: TRBV19
J gene: TRBJ2-7
CDR3 length: 13

CDR3 protein: CASSQEGRMNYGYTF
CDR3 DNA: TGTGCCAGCAGCCAAGAAGGCCGGATGAACTATGGCTACACCTTC
D gene: NA
clone size: NA
V gene: TRBV3-1/TRBV3-2
J gene: TRBJ1-2
CDR3 length: 15

CDR3 protein: CASSAHHTWGTEAFF
CDR3 DNA: TGTGCCAGCAGTGCCCACCACACGTGGGGCACTGAAGCTTTCTTT
D gene: NA
clone size: NA
V gene: TRBV2
J gene: TRBJ1-1
CDR3 length: 15

CDR3 protein: CASSIRLTRGGTEAFF
CDR3 DNA: TGTGCCAGTAGTATACGATTAACACGGGGAGGTACTGAAGCTTTCTTT
D gene: NA
clone size: NA
V gene: TRBV19
J gene: TRBJ1-1
CDR3 length: 16

CDR3 protein: CASSQRGRYSGGDTQYF
CDR3 DNA: TGTGCCAGCAGCCAAAGGGGAAGGTACAGCGGGGGTGATACGCAGTATTTT
D gene: TRBD2
clone size: NA
V gene: TRBV4-2
J gene: TRBJ2-3
CDR3 length: 17

CDR3 protein: CASSQYSGLSYNEQFF
CDR3 DNA: TGTGCCAGCAGCCAATATAGCGGGCTCTCCTACAATGAGCAGTTCTTC
D gene: TRBD2
clone size: NA
V gene: TRBV3-1/TRBV3-2
J gene: TRBJ2-1
CDR3 length: 16

CDR3 protein: CASSRTGRKYTF
CDR3 DNA: TGTGCCAGCAGCCGGACAGGGAGGAAATACACCTTC
D gene: TRBD1
clone size: NA
V gene: TRBV5-6
J gene: TRBJ1-2
CDR3 length: 12

CDR3 protein: CASRPRGSSNTEAFF
CDR3 DNA: TGTGCCAGCAGGCCCCGCGGTAGTTCGAACACTGAAGCTTTCTTT
D gene: NA
clone size: NA
V gene: TRBV2
J gene: TRBJ1-1
CDR3 length: 15

CDR3 protein: CASSPQGTNYGYTF
CDR3 DNA: TGTGCCAGCAGCCCACAGGGTACTAACTATGGCTACACCTTC
D gene: NA
clone size: NA
V gene: TRBV6-4
J gene: TRBJ1-2
CDR3 length: 14

CDR3 protein: CACRGGGYEQYF
CDR3 DNA: TGTGCCTGTCGCGGGGGCGGGTACGAGCAGTACTTC
D gene: NA
clone size: NA
V gene: TRBV30
J gene: TRBJ2-7
CDR3 length: 12

CDR3 protein: CASSPSGVEAFF
CDR3 DNA: TGTGCCAGCTCACCCTCTGGGGTTGAAGCTTTCTTT
D gene: NA
clone size: NA
V gene: TRBV18
J gene: TRBJ1-1
CDR3 length: 12

CDR3 protein: CASSPAGGYYGYTF
CDR3 DNA: TGTGCCAGCAGCCCCGCGGGCGGATACTATGGCTACACCTTC
D gene: NA
clone size: NA
V gene: TRBV11-2
J gene: TRBJ1-2
CDR3 length: 14

CDR3 protein: CASSQIRGAPLAKNIQYF
CDR3 DNA: TGCGCCAGCAGCCAAATCCGGGGGGCTCCATTAGCCAAAAACATTCAGTACTTC
D gene: NA
clone size: NA
V gene: TRBV4-1
J gene: TRBJ2-4
CDR3 length: 18

CDR3 protein: CASSHWGQGARGNTIYF
CDR3 DNA: TGCGCCAGCAGCCACTGGGGACAGGGGGCGCGTGGAAACACCATATATTTT
D gene: TRBD1
clone size: few
V gene: TRBV4-1
J gene: TRBJ1-3
CDR3 length: 17

CDR3 protein: CASSKQGVGEQYF
CDR3 DNA: TGTGCCAGTAGTAAGCAGGGAGTCGGCGAGCAGTACTTC
D gene: NA
clone size: NA
V gene: TRBV19
J gene: TRBJ2-7
CDR3 length: 13

CDR3 protein: CASSRTLMGAGSPLHF
CDR3 DNA: TGTGCCAGCAGTCGGACGTTGATGGGGGCGGGATCACCCCTCCACTTT
D gene: NA
clone size: few
V gene: TRBV27
J gene: TRBJ1-6
CDR3 length: 16

CDR3 protein: CAWSVWTGGLFTEAFF
CDR3 DNA: TGTGCCTGGAGTGTATGGACAGGGGGATTGTTCACTGAAGCTTTCTTT
D gene: TRBD1
clone size: NA
V gene: TRBV30
J gene: TRBJ1-1
CDR3 length: 16

CDR3 protein: CASSYSPGDNQPQHF
CDR3 DNA: TGTGCCAGCAGTTACTCTCCAGGGGACAATCAGCCCCAGCATTTT
D gene: NA
clone size: few
V gene: TRBV6-6
J gene: TRBJ1-5
CDR3 length: 15

CDR3 protein: CASSLRVRDRGYTF
CDR3 DNA: TGTGCCAGCAGCTTAAGGGTCAGGGATCGTGGCTACACCTTC
D gene: NA
clone size: NA
V gene: TRBV11-2
J gene: TRBJ1-2
CDR3 length: 14

CDR3 protein: CATGRDSRTGELFF
CDR3 DNA: TGCGCCACGGGTCGGGACAGTCGTACCGGGGAGCTGTTTTTT
D gene: TRBD1
clone size: NA
V gene: TRBV5-1
J gene: TRBJ2-2
CDR3 length: 14

CDR3 protein: CASPDSPLQSSYNEQFF
CDR3 DNA: TGTGCCAGCCCGGACTCTCCTCTACAGAGCTCCTACAATGAGCAGTTCTTC
D gene: NA
clone size: NA
V gene: TRBV7-9
J gene: TRBJ2-1
CDR3 length: 17

CDR3 protein: CASSLRSLAGPNEQFF
CDR3 DNA: TGCGCCAGCAGCTTACGTTCACTAGCGGGGCCCAATGAGCAGTTCTTC
D gene: TRBD2
clone size: once
V gene: TRBV5-1
J gene: TRBJ2-1
CDR3 length: 16

CDR3 protein: CASKGRGTDPSPLHF
CDR3 DNA: TGTGCCAGCAAAGGGAGGGGGACAGACCCTTCACCCCTCCACTTT
D gene: TRBD1
clone size: NA
V gene: TRBV6-5
J gene: TRBJ1-6
CDR3 length: 15

CDR3 protein: CSVEDRGHVGSFF
CDR3 DNA: TGCAGCGTTGAAGATCGAGGGCATGTCGGGTCTTTCTTT
D gene: NA
clone size: NA
V gene: TRBV29-1
J gene: TRBJ1-1
CDR3 length: 13

CDR3 protein: CASRLGGGQETQYF
CDR3 DNA: TGTGCCAGCAGACTCGGGGGGGGCCAAGAGACCCAGTACTTC
D gene: TRBD2
clone size: NA
V gene: TRBV2
J gene: TRBJ2-5
CDR3 length: 14

CDR3 protein: CAWSVGGQGGQPQHF
CDR3 DNA: TGTGCCTGGAGCGTAGGCGGACAGGGAGGTCAGCCCCAGCATTTT
D gene: TRBD1
clone size: NA
V gene: TRBV30
J gene: TRBJ1-5
CDR3 length: 15